This T cell receptor beta chain was identified in a study of cytomegalovirus exposure and HLA in healthy donors. Study-wide points: Looking again later, the authors saw that most CMV-associated TCR beta chains seemed HLA-restricted. Analysis was performed later, and it showed HLA-associated TCR beta chains to be more clonally expanded than equally common others.

The length of the CDR3 is 14 residues. Germline trimming cut 5 bases from V and 7 bases from J; bases unmatched to any gene: 9. CDR1 and CDR2 (germline): SEHNR, FQNEAQ (reference sequence). PCR was performed using 60 Vbeta and 13 Jbeta primers. Libraries were prepared by immunoSEQ multiplex PCR; TCRdb keeps only in-frame clonotypes and omits some of them. The sample includes fewer than 200,000 clones, approximately 80% of them seen just once. Regarding this clone: The antigen is undetermined.

This clonotype was sampled from a woman in her late teens or twenties in good health and CMV-seronegative. The chain joins TRBV7-9 to TRBJ2-5; 8 bases line up with TRBD2. Sequencing input: PBMCs. The CDR3 loop is CASSTGGQTGTQYF. The CDR3 bases are TGTGCCAGCAGCACGGGGGGGCAGACGGGGACCCAGTACTTC.